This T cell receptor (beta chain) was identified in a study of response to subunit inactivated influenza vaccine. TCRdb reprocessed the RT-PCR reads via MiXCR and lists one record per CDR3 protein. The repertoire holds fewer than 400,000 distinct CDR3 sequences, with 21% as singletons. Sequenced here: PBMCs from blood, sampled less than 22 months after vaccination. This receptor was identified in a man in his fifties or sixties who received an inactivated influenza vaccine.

CDR3 in amino acids: CASRLAGINSYNEQFF. The CDR3 DNA is TGTGCCAGCAGATTAGCGGGGATTAACTCCTACAATGAGCAGTTCTTC. V and J are TRBV6-2 or TRBV6-3 and TRBJ2-1; 8 positions agree with TRBD2. The CDR3 runs 16 residues. V dropped 6 bases and J dropped 0; count of bases not matched to a gene: 7. Germline lookup yields CDR1 MNHEY and CDR2 SVGEGT.